A selection of T cell receptor beta chains follows, all from one sample in a study of identifying expanded T cells in peripheral blood. The method was immunoSEQ multiplex PCR; TCRdb's version includes in-frame clones alone and lacks a portion of them. The sample holds 100,000 or so clones; around 88% are singletons and the top ten take about 18%. The sequencing input was blood. Receptors were obtained from a person aged 18 to 75 in good health. Each CDR3 is given with its conserved first and last residue. D genes are given only for firm matches. Only some rows state a clone size, as once, few, many or a class for expanded clones.

d_call clone_size j_call v_call cdr3_nt cdr3_aa
NA NA TRBJ1-5 TRBV18 TGTGCCAGCTCACCTGTCAGGGGAAGGGGTCAGCCCCAGCATTTT CASSPVRGRGQPQHF
TRBD2 NA TRBJ2-1 TRBV29-1 TGCAGCGCTGCTGCGGGGGGCTACAATGAGCAGTTCTTC CSAAAGGYNEQFF
TRBD2 once TRBJ2-1 TRBV18 TGTGCCAGCTCACCTTCGGGGGGCAATGAGCAGTTCTTC CASSPSGGNEQFF
TRBD1 few TRBJ1-6 TRBV18 TGTGCCAGCTCAGACGCGGTACAGGGGTCTTCACCCCTCCACTTT CASSDAVQGSSPLHF
NA NA TRBJ1-4 TRBV21-1 TGTGCCAGCCTCAGGATGTTTAAGGATGAAAAACTGTTTTTT CASLRMFKDEKLFF
NA NA TRBJ2-7 TRBV15 TGTGCCACCAGCGGTGATTACGGGACAAACGACTACGAGCAGTACTTC CATSGDYGTNDYEQYF
TRBD2 NA TRBJ2-5 TRBV6-5 TGTGCCAGCAGCCACTTGGGGGGGTCCGGGGAGACCCAGTACTTC CASSHLGGSGETQYF
NA NA TRBJ2-6 TRBV19 TGTGCCAGTAGTATAGGAGCCAGGGGAAAGGGTGGGGCCAACGTCCTGACTTTC CASSIGARGKGGANVLTF
TRBD1 NA TRBJ1-1 TRBV27 TGTGCCAGCAGTTTCCCTGGGAGACAGGGGACTGAAGCTTTCTTT CASSFPGRQGTEAFF
TRBD1 NA TRBJ1-5 TRBV29-1 TGCAGCGTTTTGACAGGGAGCAATCAGCCCCAGCATTTT CSVLTGSNQPQHF
TRBD1 NA TRBJ1-1 TRBV5-8 TGTGCCAGCAGCACCGACAGGGGGCTAGGCGCTTTCTTT CASSTDRGLGAFF
NA once TRBJ1-5 TRBV4-3 TGCGCCAGCAGCCGAACCTACAGTCCGGTCCAGCGTCAGCCCCAGCATTTT CASSRTYSPVQRQPQHF
NA NA TRBJ1-1 TRBV6-5 TGTGCCAGCAGGGAACAGGAGAACACTGAAGCTTTCTTT CASREQENTEAFF